The rows below give T cell receptor beta chains drawn from one sample of a study of post-analysis software for immune sequencing data. Each CDR3 protein is one row after TCRdb ran MiXCR on the PCR reads. The sample shows a few hundred thousand distinct CDR3 sequences, about 40% of them seen only once. The sample comprised blood. The receptor source for this set is a girl aged 2-10 years with multiple sclerosis. Both conserved end residues are trimmed from each CDR3. The order of the fields is J gene, V gene, D gene, CDR3 protein. A D gene is named only where the DNA matches it firmly.

>TRBJ1-5|TRBV6-1|TRBD1
ASNPTGEGQPQH
>TRBJ1-4|TRBV5-1|NA
ASSLVHGSNEKLF
>TRBJ1-2|TRBV28|NA
ASSPGQMTYGYT
>TRBJ1-1|TRBV12-3/TRBV12-4|TRBD1
ASSLWQGATEAF
>TRBJ1-3|TRBV5-5|NA
ASSSALFISGNTIY
>TRBJ2-5|TRBV14|TRBD2
ASSQDGGLAQETQY
>TRBJ1-5|TRBV2|NA
ASSYSGTRGFNQPQH
>TRBJ1-2|TRBV11-2|NA
ASSPDSGNYGYT
>TRBJ2-7|TRBV7-2|NA
ASSAGLSYEQY
>TRBJ2-7|TRBV5-1|TRBD1
AGSLDLQGRTYEQY
>NA|TRBV12-3/TRBV12-4|NA
ASTTRGSEETQY
>TRBJ2-7|TRBV28|TRBD1
ASMLQGAYEQY
>TRBJ2-1|TRBV2|TRBD2
ASKGLAVRDEQF
>TRBJ2-3|TRBV28|NA
ASSSASSIREDTQY
>TRBJ2-7|TRBV7-9|TRBD1
ASSLRGTGESVTSYEQY
>TRBJ1-5|TRBV4-1|TRBD1
ASSRSGQGHQPQH
>TRBJ1-1|TRBV28|NA
ASSSGAGPGGHTEAF
>TRBJ2-1|TRBV29-1|NA
SVSRPNEQF
>TRBJ2-7|TRBV6-1|TRBD2
ASSEVGRWGLAYLSYEQY
>TRBJ1-5|TRBV27|NA
ASSLEGHNNQPQH
>TRBJ1-1|TRBV6-6|NA
ASTQTQNRLGGTEAF
>TRBJ2-7|TRBV4-1|NA
ASSQERGPIYEQY